A single sample gave rise to the 11 T cell receptor beta chains below, sequenced in a study of technical replicates of blood from several donors. Some clones are missing from TCRdb's copy, which holds only in-frame ones; the method was immunoSEQ multiplex PCR. This sample has roughly 70,000 clones; approximately 91% occur once, and the top ten carry roughly 4.7%. The sample was PBMCs. These receptors came from a human donor in good health. Some clones in this sample may be carry-over from other donors' samples.

This chain joins TRBV25-1 and TRBJ1-5; a weak D match, TRBD1 (6 bases). The germline V gene encodes CDR1 MGHDK and CDR2 SYGVNS. With 4 bases removed from V and 0 bases from J, the gap between germline ends came to 16 bases. This CDR3 has 17 amino acids. This CDR3 is CASSGGGTRNSNQPQHF. In DNA, the CDR3 is TGTGCCAGCAGTGGGGGAGGGACAAGGAATAGCAATCAGCCCCAGCATTTT. The complete variable domain, with remaining parts taken from reference TRBV25-1 and TRBJ1-5, reads EADIYQTPRYLVIGTGKKITLECSQTMGHDKMYWYQQDPGMELHLIHYSYGVNSTEKGDLSSESTVSRIRTEHFPLTLESARPSHTSQYLCASSGGGTRNSNQPQHFGDGTRLSIL.

CDR3 amino acids: CASSHLAESSYEQYF. Written as DNA, the CDR3 is TGTGCCAGCAGCCACCTAGCGGAAAGCTCCTACGAGCAGTACTTC. This sequence joins TRBV7-2 and TRBJ2-7; TRBD2 matches 7 bases. J gave up 0 bases and V 5 bases, and 7 bases lay outside the gene matches. CDR1 and CDR2 (germline): SGHTA, FQGNSA. The CDR3 extends over 15 amino acids.

This clone was counted between two and nine times. The V gene is TRBV7-9, the J gene TRBJ2-4; D is possibly TRBD1 (7 bases). The germline V and J ends were trimmed by 5 bases and 0 bases, with 11 bases remaining between them. CDR3 size: 15 residues. The V gene's germline CDR1 is SEHNR and CDR2 FQNEAQ (reference sequence). Written as DNA, the CDR3 is TGTGCCAGCAGCCGCGGGACAGAAGCCAAAAACATTCAGTACTTC. Its protein product is CASSRGTEAKNIQYF.

The V call is TRBV7-2, the J call TRBJ1-5; 7 bases are a match to TRBD1. CDR3 length equals 16 residues. The V and J ends lost 5 bases and 9 bases, in that order; junction bases with no gene match: 16. Germline V gene lookup returns CDR1 SGHTA and CDR2 FQGNSA. The CDR3 DNA is TGTGCCAGCAGCGGCAGGGGGACGGATCCAAAAATGCCCCAGCATTTT. Amino acid sequence: CASSGRGTDPKMPQHF.

The chain links TRBV7-9 to TRBJ1-4; 10 nucleotides align to TRBD1. Germline V gene data show CDR1 as SEHNR and CDR2 as FQNEAQ (reference sequence). This CDR3 has 17 residues. The V and J ends lost 3 bases and 3 bases, in that order; junction bases with no gene match: 7. The CDR3 sequence is CASSLARDRGANEKLFF. In DNA, the CDR3 is TGTGCCAGCAGCTTGGCCAGGGACAGGGGAGCTAATGAAAAACTGTTTTTT.

This chain links TRBV7-9 with TRBJ2-5; unclear D gene. With 3 bases removed from V and 4 bases from J, the gap between germline ends came to 9 bases. Germline V gives CDR1 SEHNR, CDR2 FQNEAQ (reference sequence). This CDR3 region has 13 residues. The CDR3: CASSFGATETQYF. CDR3 sequence (DNA): TGTGCCAGCAGCTTCGGAGCAACAGAGACCCAGTACTTC.

This sequence joins TRBV10-3 and TRBJ1-2; no definite D call. The germline CDR1 and CDR2 sequences are ENHRY and SYGVKD. V lost 7 bases, J lost 0 bases, and 9 bases lay in between. This CDR3 is built from 13 residues. In nucleotides, the CDR3 is TGTGCCATCACCGAACAGTCTAACTATGGCTACACCTTC. Amino acids: CAITEQSNYGYTF.

V usage is TRBV5-1 and J usage is TRBJ2-5; a weak D match, TRBD1 (6 bases). Trimming removed 2 bases from V and 4 bases from J, with 18 bases in between. Germline CDR1 reads SGHRS; CDR2 reads YFSETQ. CDR3 length: 16 residues. The CDR3 DNA reads TGCGCCAGCAGCTTAGTCATGGTTCAAGGGGGAGAGACCCAGTACTTC. Amino acids: CASSLVMVQGGETQYF. Full variable domain (outside the CDR3, taken from reference TRBV5-1 and TRBJ2-5): KAGVTQTPRYLIKTRGQQVTLSCSPISGHRSVSWYQQTPGQGLQFLFEYFSETQRNKGNFPGRFSGRQFSNSRSEMNVSTLELGDSALYLCASSLVMVQGGETQYFGPGTRLLVL.

The V call is TRBV4-3, the J call TRBJ1-1; D remains unclear. The CDR3 loop spans 16 amino acids. V was cut by 0 bases and J by 0 bases, with 11 bases left in between. Germline V gene lookup returns CDR1 LGHNA and CDR2 YSLEER. The CDR3 nucleotides read TGCGCCAGCAGCCAAGATTATCCAGACATGAACACTGAAGCTTTCTTT. It specifies CASSQDYPDMNTEAFF.

CDR3 nucleotide sequence: TGTGCTAGTGGTTTGGTCCTCCGGGGGGGGATACTTCCTAGCGGCTCGCGGCATGAGCAGTTCTTC. This translates into CASGLVLRGGILPSGSRHEQFF. The chain is built from TRBV12-5 and TRBJ2-1; 8 positions agree with TRBD2. V lost 0 bases, J lost 8 bases, and 27 bases stayed unmatched. Per germline, CDR1 LGHNT and CDR2 FRNRAP. The CDR3 sequence is 22 residues long.

V gene TRBV7-2 combines with J gene TRBJ2-7, with TRBD2 matching 7 bases. Germline V lookup: CDR1 SGHTA, CDR2 FQGNSA. Trimming cost V 1 base and J 9 bases; bases outside gene matches: 9. This CDR3 region has 14 residues. CDR3 nucleotides: TGTGCCAGCAGCTTAGAGCGGGGCCGAGGGACGCAGTACTTC. Residues: CASSLERGRGTQYF.